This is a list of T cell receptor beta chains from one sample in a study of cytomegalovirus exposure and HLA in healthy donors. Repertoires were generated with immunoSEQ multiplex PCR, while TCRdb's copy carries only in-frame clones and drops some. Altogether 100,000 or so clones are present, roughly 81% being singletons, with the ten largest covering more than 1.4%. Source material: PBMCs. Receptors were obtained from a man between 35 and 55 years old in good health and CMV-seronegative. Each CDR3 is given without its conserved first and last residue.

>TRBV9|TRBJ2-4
ASSLHSGGENIQY
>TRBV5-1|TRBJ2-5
ASSLGLDGETQY
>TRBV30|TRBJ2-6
AWRYFSSGANVLT
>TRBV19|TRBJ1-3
ASSVDNSGNTIY
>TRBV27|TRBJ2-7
ASSPQGYEQY
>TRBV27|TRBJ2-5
ASALLASGGQTQY
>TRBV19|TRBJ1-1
ASSIVRTWRTEAF
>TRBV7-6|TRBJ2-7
ASSLLASGSEQY
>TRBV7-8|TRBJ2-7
ASSADYSYEQY
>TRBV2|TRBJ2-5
ASMGGTQETQY
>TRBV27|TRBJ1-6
ASSLRPGQGNSPLH
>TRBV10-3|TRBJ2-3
AISQETATDTQY
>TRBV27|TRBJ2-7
ASSPNWIGQGSGEQY
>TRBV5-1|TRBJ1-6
ASSLGSTGFDSPLH
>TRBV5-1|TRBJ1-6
ASSLGTANSPLH
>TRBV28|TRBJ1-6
ASSPIPQGPVYNSPLH
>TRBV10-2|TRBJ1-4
ASSPQGEMF
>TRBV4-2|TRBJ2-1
ASSQHLLAGGLNEQF
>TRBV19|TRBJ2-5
ASSMTSGGIQETQY
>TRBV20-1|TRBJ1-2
SASGYGYT
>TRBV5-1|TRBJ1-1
ASRGQGSTEAF
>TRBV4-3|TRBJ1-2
ASSQDRAGGGYT
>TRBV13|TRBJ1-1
ASSPLYRDRGWAF
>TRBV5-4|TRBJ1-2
ASSQPGGYT
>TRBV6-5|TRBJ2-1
ASSYGAGWAYNEQF
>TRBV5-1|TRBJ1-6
ASSSGQGGTPLH
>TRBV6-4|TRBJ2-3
ASSEEASTDTQY
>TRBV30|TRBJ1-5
AWSGQAMSNQPQH
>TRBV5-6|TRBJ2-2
ASRRDRVTGELF
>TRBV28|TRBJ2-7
ASTPHGGSYEQY
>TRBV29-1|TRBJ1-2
SVQQGDYGYT
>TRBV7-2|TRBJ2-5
ASSERQGGWETQY
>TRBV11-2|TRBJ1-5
ASSPAGRNQPQH
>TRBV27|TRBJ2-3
ASNPRDRGSDTQY
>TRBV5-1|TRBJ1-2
ASSSLDRLHGYT
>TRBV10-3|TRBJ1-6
AIRPGTGGDSPLH
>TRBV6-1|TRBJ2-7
ASSEATGTYEQY
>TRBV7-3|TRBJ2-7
ASSSSGGAYEQY
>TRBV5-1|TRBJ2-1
ASAIAGGSYNEQF
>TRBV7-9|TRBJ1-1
ASSFSVRTEAF
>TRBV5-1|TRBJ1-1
ASSLEWPENTEAF
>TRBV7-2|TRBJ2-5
ASSLVTGGPGTQY
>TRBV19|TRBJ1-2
ASRPSDRDYGYT
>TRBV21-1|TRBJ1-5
ASSLTPTGLGQPQH
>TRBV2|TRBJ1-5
ASSLSGPNQPQH
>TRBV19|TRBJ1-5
ASSPDRGAQPQH
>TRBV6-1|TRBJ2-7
ASSERGSYEQY
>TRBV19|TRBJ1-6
ASSHRGGALH
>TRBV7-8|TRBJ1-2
ASSPGTGNIYGYT
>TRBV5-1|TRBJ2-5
ASSLGSGGGSQETQY
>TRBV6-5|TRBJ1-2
ASYMTGPNYGYT
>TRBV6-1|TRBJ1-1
ASSEDRGGTEAF
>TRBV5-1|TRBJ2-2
ASSLDGSGTGELF